This T cell receptor beta chain is drawn from a study of blood T cells in healthy people across ages. Combining a sample-barcoded 5' primer with a J-beta primer mix, a second PCR ran for 7 to 11 cycles. TCRdb redid the calling of the 5' RACE reads with MiXCR, one entry per CDR3 protein. The sample records more than 500,000 distinct CDR3 sequences, around a quarter being singletons. Germline loops: CDR1 SGHRS, CDR2 YFSETQ. This CDR3 spans 14 amino acids. Extraction of total RNA produced a minimum of 5 micrograms from each sample. On this clonotype itself: One end of the junction does not line up with germline, which may come from a read error.

These data were also reused for a study on T cells of mothers and their children. That work contributes: Maternal samples each gave over 8.5 million TCR beta CDR3 reads, and child samples several million each. When mothers and children were related, their normalized repertoire overlap, which was always slightly higher, did not differ significantly from that of unrelated pairs.

V and J are TRBV5-1 and TRBJ2-7; TRBD2 agrees at 7 bases. This TCR came from a boy aged 2 to 10 in good health. The sample taken for sequencing was blood. CDR3 DNA sequence: TGCGCCAGCAGCCTCCAAGGACGGGACTACGTGCAGTACTTC. Protein sequence: CASSLQGRDYVQYF.